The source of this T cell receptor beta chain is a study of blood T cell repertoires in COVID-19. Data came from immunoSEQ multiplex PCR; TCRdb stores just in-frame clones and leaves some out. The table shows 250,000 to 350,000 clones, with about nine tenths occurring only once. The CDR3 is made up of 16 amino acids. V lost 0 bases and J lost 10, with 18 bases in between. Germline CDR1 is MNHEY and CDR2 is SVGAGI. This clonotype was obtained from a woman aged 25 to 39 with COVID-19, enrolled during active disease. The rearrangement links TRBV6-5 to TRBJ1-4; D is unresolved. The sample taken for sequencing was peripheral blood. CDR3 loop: CASSYSSGLGRGKLFF. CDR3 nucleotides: TGTGCCAGCAGTTACTCTAGCGGATTGGGTCGGGGAAAACTGTTTTTT.